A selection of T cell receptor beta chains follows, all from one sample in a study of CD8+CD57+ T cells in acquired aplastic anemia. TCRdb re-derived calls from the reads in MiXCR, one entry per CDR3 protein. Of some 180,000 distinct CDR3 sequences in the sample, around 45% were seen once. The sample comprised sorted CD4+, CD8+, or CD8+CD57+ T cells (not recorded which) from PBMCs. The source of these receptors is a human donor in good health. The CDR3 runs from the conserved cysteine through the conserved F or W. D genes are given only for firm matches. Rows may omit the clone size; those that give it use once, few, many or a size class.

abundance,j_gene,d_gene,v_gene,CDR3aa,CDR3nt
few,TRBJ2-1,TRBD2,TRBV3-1,CASSLNSGSGEQFF,TGTGCCAGCAGCCTGAATAGCGGGAGCGGTGAGCAGTTCTTC
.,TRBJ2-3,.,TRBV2,CASSEALPRTDTQYF,TGTGCCAGCAGTGAAGCGCTTCCGCGCACAGATACGCAGTATTTT
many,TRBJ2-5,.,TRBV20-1,CSARPLRAEFQETQYF,TGCAGTGCTAGGCCTTTAAGAGCGGAGTTTCAAGAGACCCAGTACTTC
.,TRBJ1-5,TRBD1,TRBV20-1,CSARDRSQPQHF,TGCAGTGCTAGGGACAGGAGTCAGCCCCAGCATTTT
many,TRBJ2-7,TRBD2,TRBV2,CASREDPYEQYF,TGTGCCAGCCGGGAGGATCCCTACGAGCAGTACTTC
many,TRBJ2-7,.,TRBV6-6,CASSYRAGPTYEQYF,TGTGCCAGCAGTTACAGGGCGGGACCCACCTACGAGCAGTACTTC
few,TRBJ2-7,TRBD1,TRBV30,CAWSVQQDRVSEQYF,TGTGCCTGGAGTGTACAACAGGACAGGGTAAGCGAGCAGTACTTC
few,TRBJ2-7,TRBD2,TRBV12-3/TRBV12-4,CVSSPTPPGLEDEQYF,TGTGTCAGCAGTCCCACTCCTCCGGGACTAGAGGACGAGCAGTACTTC
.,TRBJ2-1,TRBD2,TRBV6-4,CASSDTSGVWGEQFF,TGTGCCAGCAGTGACACTAGCGGAGTATGGGGTGAGCAGTTCTTC
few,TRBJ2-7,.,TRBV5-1,CASSPDGYEQYF,TGCGCCAGCAGCCCGGACGGCTACGAGCAGTACTTC
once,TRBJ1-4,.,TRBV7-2,CASSSGTAEEKLFF,TGTGCCAGCAGTTCCGGGACGGCGGAGGAGAAACTGTTTTTT
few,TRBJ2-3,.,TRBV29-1,CSANPTGTDTQYF,TGCAGCGCGAATCCTACAGGGACAGATACGCAGTATTTT
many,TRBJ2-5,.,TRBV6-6,CASSYPSGLGQETQYF,TGTGCCAGCAGTTACCCGAGCGGGTTGGGCCAAGAGACCCAGTACTTC
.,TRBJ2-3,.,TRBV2,CASRGTTSTDTQYF,TGTGCCAGCCGCGGTACAACTAGCACAGATACGCAGTATTTT
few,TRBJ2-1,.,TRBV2,CASSAPLTLNEQFF,TGTGCCAGCAGTGCACCCCTTACCCTCAATGAGCAGTTCTTC
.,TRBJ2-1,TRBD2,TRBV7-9,CASSFGEGPEQFF,TGTGCCAGCAGCTTCGGGGAGGGTCCTGAGCAGTTCTTC
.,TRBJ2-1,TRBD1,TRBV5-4,CASSLPRGYSYNEQFF,TGTGCCAGCAGTTTACCCAGGGGGTACTCCTACAATGAGCAGTTCTTC
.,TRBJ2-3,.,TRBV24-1,CATSDPGRPNTQYF,TGTGCCACCAGTGACCCTGGACGCCCAAATACGCAGTATTTT
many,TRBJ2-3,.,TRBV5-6,CASSFGLETDTQYF,TGTGCCAGCAGCTTCGGACTGGAGACAGATACGCAGTATTTT
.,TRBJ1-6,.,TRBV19,CASSTTRDMASPLHF,TGTGCCAGTAGTACAACGCGGGACATGGCTTCACCCCTCCACTTT
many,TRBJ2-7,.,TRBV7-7,CASSLEEGPSYEQYF,TGTGCTAGCAGCTTAGAAGAGGGCCCCTCCTACGAGCAGTACTTC
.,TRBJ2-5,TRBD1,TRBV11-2,CASSLVPGGPTQYF,TGTGCCAGCAGCTTAGTCCCAGGGGGTCCGACCCAGTACTTC
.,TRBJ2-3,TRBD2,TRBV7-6,CASSSAGGHDTQYF,TGTGCCAGCAGTTCTGCGGGGGGGCACGATACGCAGTATTTT
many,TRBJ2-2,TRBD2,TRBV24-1,CATGTSGSPGELFF,TGTGCCACAGGGACTAGCGGGAGTCCCGGGGAGCTGTTTTTT
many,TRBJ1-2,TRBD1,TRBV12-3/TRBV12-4,CASRLGQDYGYTF,TGTGCCAGCAGGCTAGGACAGGACTATGGCTACACCTTC
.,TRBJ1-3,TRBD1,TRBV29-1,CSVVGTGGPGNTIYF,TGCAGCGTTGTTGGGACAGGGGGCCCTGGAAACACCATATATTTT
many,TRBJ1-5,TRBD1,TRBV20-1,CSATTGQGLNQPQHF,TGCAGTGCTACGACAGGGCAAGGACTCAATCAGCCCCAGCATTTT
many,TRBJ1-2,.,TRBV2,CASIDSASPNYGYTF,TGTGCCAGCATTGACTCAGCCAGCCCAAACTATGGCTACACCTTC
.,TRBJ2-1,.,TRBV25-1,CASSSGWPNNEQFF,TGTGCCAGCAGTTCAGGGTGGCCCAACAATGAGCAGTTCTTC
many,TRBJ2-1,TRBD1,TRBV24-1,CATSVRDRPYNEQFF,TGTGCCACCAGTGTACGGGACAGGCCCTACAATGAGCAGTTCTTC
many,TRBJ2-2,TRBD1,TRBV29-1,CSVLDRATGELFF,TGCAGCGTTCTTGACAGGGCAACCGGGGAGCTGTTTTTT
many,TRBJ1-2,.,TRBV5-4,CASSYNYGYTF,TGTGCCAGCAGCTACAACTATGGCTACACCTTC
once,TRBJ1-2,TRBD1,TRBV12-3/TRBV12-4,CASSSQTGHYGYTF,TGTGCCAGCAGTTCGCAGACAGGGCACTATGGCTACACCTTC
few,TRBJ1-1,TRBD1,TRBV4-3,CASSQDLQGDTEAFF,TGCGCCAGCAGCCAAGACTTGCAGGGGGACACTGAAGCTTTCTTT
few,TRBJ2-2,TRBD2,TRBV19,CASSTRDGTSFPGELFF,TGTGCCAGTAGTACAAGGGACGGGACTAGTTTTCCCGGGGAGCTGTTTTTT
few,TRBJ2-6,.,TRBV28,CASSEWTSGANVLTF,TGTGCCAGCAGTGAATGGACATCAGGGGCCAACGTCCTGACTTTC
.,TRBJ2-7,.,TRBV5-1,CASSGGTAYEQYF,TGCGCCAGCAGCGGCGGGACAGCCTACGAGCAGTACTTC
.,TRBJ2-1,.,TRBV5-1,CASSLSGVNEQFF,TGCGCCAGCAGCTTGTCCGGAGTCAATGAGCAGTTCTTC
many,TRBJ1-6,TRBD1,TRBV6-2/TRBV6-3,CASRGTGTGVSPLHF,TGTGCCAGCAGGGGAACCGGGACAGGGGTCTCACCCCTCCACTTT
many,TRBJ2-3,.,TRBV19,CASSMADTQYF,TGTGCCAGTAGTATGGCAGATACGCAGTATTTT
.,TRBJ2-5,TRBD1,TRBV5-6,CASSLLDRGLETQYF,TGTGCCAGCAGCCTCCTGGACAGGGGGCTCGAGACCCAGTACTTC
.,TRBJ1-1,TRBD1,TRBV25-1,CASSSDRGSMNTEAFF,TGTGCCAGTAGTTCTGACAGGGGATCTATGAACACTGAAGCTTTCTTT
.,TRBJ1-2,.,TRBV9,CASSVVDSYGYTF,TGTGCCAGCAGCGTAGTTGACTCCTATGGCTACACCTTC
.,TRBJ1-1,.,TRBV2,CASSEAGISNTEAFF,TGTGCCAGCAGTGAAGCTGGCATCTCGAACACTGAAGCTTTCTTT
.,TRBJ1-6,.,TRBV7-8,CASSSGRYSPLHF,TGTGCCAGCAGCTCCGGGAGATATTCACCCCTCCACTTT
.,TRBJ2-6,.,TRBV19,CASTEGDGANVLTF,TGTGCCAGTACTGAAGGGGACGGGGCCAACGTCCTGACTTTC
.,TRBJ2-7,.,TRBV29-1,CSVELGGSYEQYF,TGCAGCGTTGAATTAGGTGGGTCCTACGAGCAGTACTTC
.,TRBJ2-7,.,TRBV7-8,CASSYTGLFQFGGQYF,TGTGCCAGCAGCTATACGGGACTTTTTCAGTTCGGTGGGCAGTACTTC
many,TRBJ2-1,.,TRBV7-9,CASSPAAESDYNEQFF,TGTGCCAGCAGCCCTGCGGCTGAGAGTGACTACAATGAGCAGTTCTTC
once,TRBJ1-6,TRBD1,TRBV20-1,CSAPSGTGSSPLHF,TGCAGTGCCCCATCCGGGACAGGGTCTTCACCCCTCCACTTT
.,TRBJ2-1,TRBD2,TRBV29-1,CSVEGAGGVYNEQFF,TGCAGCGTTGAAGGAGCGGGAGGGGTCTACAATGAGCAGTTCTTC
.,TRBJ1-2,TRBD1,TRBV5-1,CASSLTGTGKGYTF,TGCGCCAGCAGCTTGACGGGGACAGGGAAGGGCTACACCTTC
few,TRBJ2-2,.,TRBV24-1,CATSDTQGGTGELFF,TGTGCCACCAGTGATACACAGGGAGGCACCGGGGAGCTGTTTTTT